Presented here are 18 T cell receptor beta chains from one specimen sequenced in a study of blood T cell repertoires in COVID-19. Data came from immunoSEQ multiplex PCR; TCRdb stores just in-frame clones and leaves some out. This table holds approximately 500,000 clones, less than 90% found once. What was sequenced was peripheral blood. These receptors were obtained from a woman aged 45-60 years with COVID-19, enrolled during active disease.

The V and J genes are TRBV10-3 and TRBJ1-2; 7 bases fit TRBD1. V gave up 7 bases and J gave up 1 base; unmatched junction bases: 6. CDR3 length equals 14 residues. Germline V gene data show CDR1 as ENHRY and CDR2 as SYGVKD. The CDR3 DNA sequence: TGTGCCATCACTTCCGGGACAGATAACTATGGCTACACCTTC. Protein sequence: CAITSGTDNYGYTF.

The sample holds one count of this clone. The sample carries other DNA sequences with the same CDR3. The chain couples TRBV12-3 or TRBV12-4 to TRBJ1-1; D is uncertain. CDR3 length equals 12 residues. The germline V and J ends were trimmed by 3 bases and 6 bases, with 8 bases remaining between them. CDR3 bases: TGTGCCAGCAGTTTTTCCCGAGCTGAAGCTTTCTTT. Translated, it gives CASSFSRAEAFF.

This chain links TRBV5-4 with TRBJ1-2; D not resolved. The CDR3 has 13 residues. V lost 0 bases, J lost 8 bases, and 11 bases lay in between. The germline CDR1 and CDR2 sequences are SGHNT and YYREEE (reference sequence). The DNA for the CDR3 is TGTGCCAGCAGCTTGGGTCCGAGAGTAGGCTACACCTTC. Its protein is CASSLGPRVGYTF.

V is TRBV30 and J is TRBJ2-1, with TRBD2 matching 7 bases. V shed 2 bases, J shed 7 bases, and the junction held 11 bases outside the gene matches. Germline V lookup: CDR1 GTSNPN, CDR2 SVGIG (reference sequence). This CDR3 is 15 amino acids long. The CDR3 region is CAWSKAGTMRNEQFF. CDR3 DNA sequence: TGTGCCTGGAGTAAGGCAGGGACTATGAGGAATGAGCAGTTCTTC.

In this sample, this clone turned up once. The chain recombines TRBV3-1 (or the pseudogene TRBV3-2) with TRBJ2-4; 9 nucleotides align to TRBD1. V shed 2 bases, J shed 8 bases, and the junction held 22 bases outside the gene matches. Germline CDR1 is LGHDT and CDR2 is YNNKEL (reference sequence). The CDR3 is 20 residues long. DNA of the CDR3: TGTGCCAGCAGCCAACCTAACTCCTACAGGGGGCGCGATGTTTCGGACATTCAGTACTTC. Its protein is CASSQPNSYRGRDVSDIQYF.

Here the CDR3 DNA reads TGTGCCAGCAGCTCCGAGGGCAGCATGAACACTGAAGCTTTCTTT. Translated, it gives CASSSEGSMNTEAFF. V usage is TRBV6-5 and J usage is TRBJ1-1; D is undetermined. The CDR3 contains 15 residues. The germline V gene has CDR1 MNHEY and CDR2 SVGAGI. Trimming removed 6 bases at V and 0 bases at J, with 14 bases between.

In this sample, this clone turned up a few times. The rearrangement uses TRBV25-1 and TRBJ1-2; D possibly corresponds to TRBD1 (5 bases). Trimming took 1 base from V and 4 from J, leaving 16 bases between them. The CDR3 sequence is 16 residues long. Germline V gene data show CDR1 as MGHDK and CDR2 as SYGVNS. The CDR3 protein is CASSELEKGRSYGYTF. In DNA form, the CDR3 reads TGTGCCAGCAGTGAATTAGAAAAGGGGCGGAGCTATGGCTACACCTTC.

The rearrangement uses TRBV5-4 and TRBJ2-7; 14 bases are a match to TRBD2. The CDR3 is 14 residues long. After removal of 4 bases from V and 9 bases from J, the junction contained 6 bases not matched to a gene. The germline CDR1 and CDR2 sequences are SGHNT and YYREEE (reference sequence). The CDR3 DNA reads as TGTGCCAGCAGCGGACCCGGACTAGCGGGGGGGCAGTACTTC. Amino acid sequence: CASSGPGLAGGQYF.

This sequence joins TRBV7-8 and TRBJ1-1; D perhaps matches TRBD1 (5 bases). CDR1 is SGHVS, CDR2 FQNEAQ, per germline. V was shortened by 3 bases and J by 4 bases, with 12 bases between the two germline ends. The CDR3 is 14 residues long. The CDR3 nucleotides read TGTGCCAGCAGCTTGGACCGTCAGGGCACTGAAGCTTTCTTT. This sequence encodes CASSLDRQGTEAFF.

CDR3 sequence: CAGSRQGEKLFF. The CDR3 DNA sequence: TGTGCCGGATCCAGACAGGGAGAAAAACTGTTTTTT. The V and J genes are TRBV30 and TRBJ1-4, with 7 bases lining up with TRBD1. The CDR3 consists of 12 residues. Looked up from germline, CDR1 is GTSNPN and CDR2 is SVGIG (reference sequence). V lost 8 bases and J lost 8; bases outside the gene matches: 8. The full variable domain, completed using reference TRBV30 and TRBJ1-4, is SQTIHQWPATLVQPVGSPLSLECTVEGTSNPNLYWYRQAAGRGLQLLFYSVGIGQISSEVPQNLSASRPQDRQFILSSKKLLLSDSGFYLCAGSRQGEKLFFGSGTQLSVL.

This chain connects TRBV27 to TRBJ1-2, with D tentatively TRBD1 (5 bases). The V gene lost 6 bases and the J gene lost 4 bases, with 15 bases spanning the gap. The CDR3 runs to 14 residues. From germline, CDR1 is MNHEY and CDR2 SMNVEV (reference sequence). This CDR3 reads CASSRAGKGYGYTF. In nucleotides, the CDR3 is TGTGCCAGCAGCAGGGCAGGGAAAGGCTATGGCTACACCTTC.

This clone was counted a few times. The CDR3 loop is CASSQWTGGDYGYTF. As DNA, the CDR3 is TGTGCCAGCAGCCAGTGGACAGGGGGGGACTATGGCTACACCTTC. The V gene is TRBV4-2, the J gene TRBJ1-2; TRBD1 aligns across 10 bases. J was trimmed by 3 bases and V by 3 bases; bases with no gene match: 4. Germline CDR1 reads LGHNA; CDR2 reads YNFKEQ. There are 15 residues in the CDR3.

This chain links TRBV30 with TRBJ2-7; D perhaps matches TRBD2 (6 bases). CDR1 is GTSNPN, CDR2 SVGIG, per germline (reference sequence). V was cut by 3 bases and J by 7 bases, with 10 bases left in between. CDR3 length equals 11 residues. The CDR3 DNA is TGTGCCTGGAGGTTCGGGAGAGAGCAGTACTTC. The encoded protein is CAWRFGREQYF.

The chain joins TRBV5-6 to TRBJ2-1; tentative D call: TRBD2 (5 bases). The CDR3 is 14 amino acids. Looked up from germline, CDR1 is SGHDT and CDR2 is YYEEEE. V was cut by 4 bases and J by 9 bases, with 17 bases left in between. DNA of the CDR3: TGTGCCAGCAGCCCCGGACGGACTGAGGGTGAGCAGTTCTTC. Encoded protein: CASSPGRTEGEQFF.

V and J are TRBV7-9 and TRBJ2-1; TRBD2 agrees at 8 bases. Germline V gene sequence: CDR1 SEHNR, CDR2 FQNEAQ (reference sequence). The CDR3 loop spans 17 amino acids. V was pared by 5 bases and J by 4 bases, with 13 bases of the junction left unmatched. CDR3 sequence (DNA): TGTGCCAGCAGCGCCCAGAGGGGCGGGGGGCGATACAATGAGCAGTTCTTC. It codes for CASSAQRGGGRYNEQFF.

The chain employs TRBV6-5 and TRBJ2-5, with D maybe TRBD2 (6 bases). The CDR3 has 15 amino acids. Between the trimmed V and J ends, which lost 8 bases and 1 base, there was a span of 17 bases. Germline lookup yields CDR1 MNHEY and CDR2 SVGAGI. The CDR3: CASRPFGTPQETQYF. CDR3 nucleotides: TGTGCCAGCCGGCCCTTCGGGACTCCCCAAGAGACCCAGTACTTC.

The J gene is TRBJ2-4, the V gene TRBV4-1; D unclear. The CDR3 loop spans 14 amino acids. V was pared by 0 bases and J by 9 bases, with 12 bases between. The V gene's germline CDR1 is MGHRA and CDR2 YSYEKL. The CDR3 DNA sequence: TGCGCCAGCAGCCAAGATCTGGAGTTCACCATTCAGTACTTC. It codes for CASSQDLEFTIQYF.

The J gene is TRBJ2-3, the V gene TRBV3-1 (or the pseudogene TRBV3-2); 12 bases fit TRBD2. This CDR3 has 15 residues. V gave up 10 bases and J gave up 2 bases; unmatched junction bases: 7. CDR1 is LGHDT and CDR2 is YNNKEL in the germline V gene (reference sequence). Written as DNA, the CDR3 is TGTGCCACCGCTAGCGGGGGGGGCTCCACAGATACGCAGTATTTT. It encodes CATASGGGSTDTQYF.